This T cell receptor (beta chain) is drawn from a study of cytomegalovirus exposure and HLA in healthy donors. General study points: Three chains tied to CMV proved CMV antigen-specific in vitro.

This PCR relied on a set of 60 Vbeta primers and 13 Jbeta primers. Assay: immunoSEQ multiplex PCR; the TCRdb copy retains only in-frame clones and omits some. The table shows fewer than 250,000 clones, with around 77% occurring only once. Points on this clone: Its specificity is not known.

The CDR3 extends over 15 amino acids. The ends lost 5 bases at V and 1 base at J; junction bases unmatched: 0. CDR1 and CDR2 from the germline V gene are MGHDK and SYGVNS. This TCR came from a woman younger than 30 in good health and CMV-seronegative. Sequencing input: PBMCs. This chain joins TRBV25-1 and TRBJ2-2; TRBD2 agrees at 11 bases. DNA for the CDR3: TGTGCCAGCAGTACTAGCGGGGGGAACACCGGGGAGCTGTTTTTT. Protein sequence: CASSTSGGNTGELFF.